This T cell receptor (beta chain) was identified during a study of blood T cell repertoires in COVID-19. Study context: Sample material is recorded as cDNA or gDNA derived from T cells, B-cell-depleted T cells, or PBMCs.

The table came from immunoSEQ multiplex PCR; TCRdb's copy has only in-frame clones and leaves some out. This sample has about 220,000 clones; 65% to 85% occur once, and the top ten carry 3% to 3.5%. V trimming: 6 bases; J trimming: 1 base; junction bases outside the gene matches: 7. The CDR3 extends over 15 amino acids. The germline gives CDR1 MNHEY, CDR2 SVGAGI. The source material was peripheral blood. This chain uses TRBV6-5 with TRBJ1-1; 8 bases match TRBD1. The source is a woman under 40 who had recovered from COVID-19. The CDR3 DNA reads TGTGCCAGCAGCAGTTCCGGGACAGGGAACACTGAAGCTTTCTTT. It encodes CASSSSGTGNTEAFF.